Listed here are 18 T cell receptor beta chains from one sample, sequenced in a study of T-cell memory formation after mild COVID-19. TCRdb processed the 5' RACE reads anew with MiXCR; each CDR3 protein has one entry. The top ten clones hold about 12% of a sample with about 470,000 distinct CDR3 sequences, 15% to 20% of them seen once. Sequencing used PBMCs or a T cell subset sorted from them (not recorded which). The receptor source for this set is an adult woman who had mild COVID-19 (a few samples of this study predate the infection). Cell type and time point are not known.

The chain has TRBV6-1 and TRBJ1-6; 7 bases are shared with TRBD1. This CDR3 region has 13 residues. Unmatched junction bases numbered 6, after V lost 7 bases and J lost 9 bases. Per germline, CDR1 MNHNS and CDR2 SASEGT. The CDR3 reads CASTGGVGSPLHF. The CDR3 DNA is TGTGCCAGCACAGGGGGAGTAGGTTCACCCCTCCACTTT.

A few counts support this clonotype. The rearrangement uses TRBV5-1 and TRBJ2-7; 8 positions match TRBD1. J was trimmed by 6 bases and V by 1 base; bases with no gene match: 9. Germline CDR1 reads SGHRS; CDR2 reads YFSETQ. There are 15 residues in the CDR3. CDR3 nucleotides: TGCGCCAGCAGCTTGTATCACGGGACAGGCTCCGAGCAGTACTTC. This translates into CASSLYHGTGSEQYF.

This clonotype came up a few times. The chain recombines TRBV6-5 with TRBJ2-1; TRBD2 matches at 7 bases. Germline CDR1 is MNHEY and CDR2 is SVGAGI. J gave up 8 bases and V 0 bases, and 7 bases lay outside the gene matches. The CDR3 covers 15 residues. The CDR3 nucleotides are TGTGCCAGCAGTTACTCGGGGGGGAGTTTCTATGAGCAGTTCTTC. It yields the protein CASSYSGGSFYEQFF.

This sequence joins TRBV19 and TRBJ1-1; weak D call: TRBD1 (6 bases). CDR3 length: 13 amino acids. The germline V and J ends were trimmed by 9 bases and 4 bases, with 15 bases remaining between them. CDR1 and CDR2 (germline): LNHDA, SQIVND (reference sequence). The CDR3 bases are TGTGCCAGCACTACAGGGATAGGCACTGAAGCTTTCTTT. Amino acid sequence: CASTTGIGTEAFF. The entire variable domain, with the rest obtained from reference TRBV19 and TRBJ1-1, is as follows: DGGITQSPKYLFRKEGQNVTLSCEQNLNHDAMYWYRQDPGQGLRLIYYSQIVNDFQKGDIAEGYSVSREKKESFPLTVTSAQKNPTAFYLCASTTGIGTEAFFGQGTRLTVV.

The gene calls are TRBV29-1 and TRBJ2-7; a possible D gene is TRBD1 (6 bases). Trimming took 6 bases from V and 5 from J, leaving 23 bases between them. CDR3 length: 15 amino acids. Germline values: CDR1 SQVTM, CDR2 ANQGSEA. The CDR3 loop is CSVHLGQSALNEQYF. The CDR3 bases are TGCAGCGTCCACCTCGGACAGTCCGCCTTAAACGAGCAGTACTTC.

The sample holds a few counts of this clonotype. DNA for the CDR3: TGCGCCAGCAGCCAAGAGGCGGGGGGTGTGGGATACGAGCAGTACTTC. Residues: CASSQEAGGVGYEQYF. The J gene is TRBJ2-7, the V gene TRBV4-1; TRBD2 aligns across 8 bases. The CDR3 runs 16 residues. V lost 0 bases, J lost 4 bases, and 8 bases stayed unmatched. CDR1 is MGHRA, CDR2 YSYEKL, per germline.

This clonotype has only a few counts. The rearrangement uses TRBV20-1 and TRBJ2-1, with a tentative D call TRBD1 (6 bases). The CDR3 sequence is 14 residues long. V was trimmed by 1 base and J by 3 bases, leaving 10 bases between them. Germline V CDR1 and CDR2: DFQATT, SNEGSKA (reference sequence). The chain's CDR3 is CSARVGAYYNEQFF. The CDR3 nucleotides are TGCAGTGCTAGAGTGGGGGCGTACTACAATGAGCAGTTCTTC.

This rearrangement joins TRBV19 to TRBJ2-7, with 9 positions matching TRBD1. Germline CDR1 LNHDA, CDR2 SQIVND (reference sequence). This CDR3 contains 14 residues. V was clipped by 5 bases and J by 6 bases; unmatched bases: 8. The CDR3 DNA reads TGTGCCAGTAGTCCTGGGACAGGGAGGACCGAGCAGTACTTC. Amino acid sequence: CASSPGTGRTEQYF.

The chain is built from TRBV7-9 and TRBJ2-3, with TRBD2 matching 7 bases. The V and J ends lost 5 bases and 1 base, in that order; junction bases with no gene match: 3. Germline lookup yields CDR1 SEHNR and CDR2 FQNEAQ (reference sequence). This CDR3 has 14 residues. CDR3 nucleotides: TGTGCCAGCAGCCCTCGGGGGGGCACAGATACGCAGTATTTT. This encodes CASSPRGGTDTQYF.

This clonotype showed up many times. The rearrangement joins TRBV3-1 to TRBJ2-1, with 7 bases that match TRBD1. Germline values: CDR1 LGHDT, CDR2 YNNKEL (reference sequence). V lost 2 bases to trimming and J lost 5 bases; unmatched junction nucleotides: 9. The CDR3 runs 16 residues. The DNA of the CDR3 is TGTGCCAGCAGCCAACTTGCAGGACAGGCCCACAATGAGCAGTTCTTC. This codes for CASSQLAGQAHNEQFF.

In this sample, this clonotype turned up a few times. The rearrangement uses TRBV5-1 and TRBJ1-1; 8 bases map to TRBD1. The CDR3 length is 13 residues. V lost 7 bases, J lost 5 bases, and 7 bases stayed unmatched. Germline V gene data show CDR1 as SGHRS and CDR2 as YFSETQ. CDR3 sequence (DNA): TGCGCCAGCGTGGACAGGGTGGGGACTGAAGCTTTCTTT. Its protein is CASVDRVGTEAFF. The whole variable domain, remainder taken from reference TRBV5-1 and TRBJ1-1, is KAGVTQTPRYLIKTRGQQVTLSCSPISGHRSVSWYQQTPGQGLQFLFEYFSETQRNKGNFPGRFSGRQFSNSRSEMNVSTLELGDSALYLCASVDRVGTEAFFGQGTRLTVV.

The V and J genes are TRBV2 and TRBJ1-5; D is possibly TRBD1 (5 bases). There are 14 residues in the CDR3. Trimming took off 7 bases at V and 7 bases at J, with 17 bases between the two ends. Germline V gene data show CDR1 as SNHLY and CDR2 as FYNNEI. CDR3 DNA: TGTGCCAGCAACCCGGTGATAGGGGCCCAGCCCCAGCATTTT. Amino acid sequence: CASNPVIGAQPQHF.

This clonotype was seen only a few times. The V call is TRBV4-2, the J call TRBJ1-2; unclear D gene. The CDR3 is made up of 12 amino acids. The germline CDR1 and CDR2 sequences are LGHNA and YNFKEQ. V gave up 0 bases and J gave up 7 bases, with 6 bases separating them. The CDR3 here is CASSQETRGYTF. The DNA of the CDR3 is TGTGCCAGCAGCCAAGAAACCCGTGGCTACACCTTC.

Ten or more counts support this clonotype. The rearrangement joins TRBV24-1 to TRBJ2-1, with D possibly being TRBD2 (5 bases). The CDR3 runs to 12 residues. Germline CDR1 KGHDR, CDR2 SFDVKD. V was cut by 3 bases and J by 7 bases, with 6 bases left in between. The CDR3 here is CATSDRGNEQFF. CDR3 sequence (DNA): TGTGCCACCAGTGATCGGGGTAATGAGCAGTTCTTC.

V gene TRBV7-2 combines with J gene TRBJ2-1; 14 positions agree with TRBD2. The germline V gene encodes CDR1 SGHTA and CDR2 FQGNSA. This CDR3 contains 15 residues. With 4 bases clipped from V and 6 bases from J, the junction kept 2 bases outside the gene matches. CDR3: CASSWTSGRFNEQFF. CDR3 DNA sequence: TGTGCCAGCAGCTGGACTAGCGGGAGGTTCAATGAGCAGTTCTTC.

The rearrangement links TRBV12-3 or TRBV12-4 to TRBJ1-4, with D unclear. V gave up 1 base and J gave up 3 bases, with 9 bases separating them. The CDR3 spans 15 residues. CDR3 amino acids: CASSLERKSNEKLFF. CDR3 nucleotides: TGTGCCAGCAGTTTAGAGCGGAAGTCTAATGAAAAACTGTTTTTT.

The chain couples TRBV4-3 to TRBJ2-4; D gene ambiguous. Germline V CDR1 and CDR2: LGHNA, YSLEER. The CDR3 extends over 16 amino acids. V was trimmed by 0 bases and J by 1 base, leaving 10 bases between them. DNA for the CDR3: TGCGCCAGCAGCCAAGATCTCCCCAGGGCCAAAAACATTCAGTACTTC. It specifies CASSQDLPRAKNIQYF.

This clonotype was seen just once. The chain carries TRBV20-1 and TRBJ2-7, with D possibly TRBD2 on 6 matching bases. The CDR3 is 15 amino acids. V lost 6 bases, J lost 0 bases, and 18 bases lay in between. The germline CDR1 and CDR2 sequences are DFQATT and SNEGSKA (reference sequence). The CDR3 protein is CSAPSGGSNSYEQYF. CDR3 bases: TGCAGTGCCCCAAGTGGGGGGTCCAACTCCTACGAGCAGTACTTC.